The rows below give T cell receptor beta chains drawn from one sample of a study of TIL therapy for anti-PD-1-resistant metastatic lung cancer. The repertoire was sequenced with immunoSEQ multiplex PCR; TCRdb's copy has only in-frame clones and lacks some. The sample shows some 16,000 clones, 70% to 85% of them seen only once. The sequences come from blood, collected at baseline. The receptor set was obtained from a person aged 25 to 85 with non-small cell lung cancer. Both conserved end residues are part of each CDR3. D genes are given only for firm matches. Expanded clones get a size class; other rows say once, few or many, or leave the size out.

size,J,length,V,D,CDR3,DNA
NA,TRBJ1-5,15,TRBV27,NA,CASSLSKTGNQPQHF,TGTGCCAGCAGTTTATCGAAGACAGGCAATCAGCCCCAGCATTTT
NA,TRBJ2-1,15,TRBV7-2,TRBD2,CASSLGPAGGNEQFF,TGTGCCAGCAGCTTAGGCCCCGCGGGGGGCAATGAGCAGTTCTTC
NA,TRBJ1-1,14,TRBV2,NA,CASSEGGLGGEAFF,TGTGCCAGCAGTGAAGGTGGACTTGGAGGTGAAGCTTTCTTT
NA,TRBJ1-1,15,TRBV5-5,NA,CASSFLTVGETEAFF,TGTGCCAGCAGCTTTCTTACAGTGGGAGAAACTGAAGCTTTCTTT
NA,TRBJ2-5,13,TRBV5-8,NA,CASRPRGVETQYF,TGTGCCAGCAGACCTAGGGGCGTGGAGACCCAGTACTTC
NA,TRBJ2-3,12,TRBV7-6,NA,CASSLPQDTQYF,TGTGCCAGCAGCTTACCCCAAGATACGCAGTATTTT
few,TRBJ1-5,14,TRBV5-1,NA,CASSLVGGMRPQHF,TGCGCCAGCAGCTTGGTAGGGGGTATGAGGCCCCAGCATTTT
NA,TRBJ1-1,13,TRBV6-1,NA,CASGRTLNTEAFF,TGTGCCAGCGGGAGGACCTTGAACACTGAAGCTTTCTTT
few,TRBJ1-1,13,TRBV7-9,NA,CASSSLSNTEAFF,TGTGCCAGCAGCTCTTTATCGAACACTGAAGCTTTCTTT
NA,TRBJ1-3,12,TRBV6-5,NA,CASSASGNTIYF,TGTGCCAGCAGTGCAAGTGGAAACACCATATATTTT
few,TRBJ1-5,16,TRBV19,TRBD1,CASTTGQGQSNQPQHF,TGTGCCAGTACAACGGGACAGGGGCAAAGCAATCAGCCCCAGCATTTT
once,TRBJ1-1,12,TRBV5-1,NA,CASRYGDTEAFF,TGCGCCAGCAGGTACGGGGACACTGAAGCTTTCTTT
NA,TRBJ1-4,15,TRBV6-5,NA,CASSYSTRGREKLFF,TGTGCCAGCAGTTACTCGACAAGGGGTCGCGAAAAACTGTTTTTT
NA,TRBJ2-3,11,TRBV6-5,NA,CASSPGVRWYF,TGTGCCAGCAGCCCCGGAGTCCGCTGGTATTTT
NA,TRBJ1-1,14,TRBV6-6,NA,CASSVGGLNTEAFF,TGTGCCAGCAGCGTGGGGGGGCTGAACACTGAAGCTTTCTTT
NA,TRBJ2-1,16,TRBV2,TRBD2,CASSQTTSGRTNEQFF,TGTGCCAGCAGCCAAACGACTAGCGGGAGGACCAATGAGCAGTTCTTC
few,TRBJ1-4,14,TRBV11-2,NA,CASSLVYGGEKLFF,TGTGCCAGCAGCTTAGTTTATGGGGGAGAAAAACTGTTTTTT